This T cell receptor beta chain was retrieved from a study of blood T cell repertoires in COVID-19. V was clipped by 0 bases and J by 3 bases, with 10 bases between them. Germline CDR1 reads SGHDT; CDR2 reads YYEEEE. This CDR3 has 14 residues. Assay: immunoSEQ multiplex PCR; the TCRdb copy retains only in-frame clones and omits some. The sample includes about 270,000 clones, 88% of them seen just once. This clonotype was sampled from an older woman in a cohort exposed to, infected with or recovered from COVID-19 (not recorded which). The V gene is TRBV5-6, the J gene TRBJ2-7; D is uncertain. Sample: PBMCs or T cells enriched from blood (not recorded which). CDR3 residues: CASSLGSRNYEQYF. As DNA, the CDR3 is TGTGCCAGCAGCTTGGGTAGTCGTAACTACGAGCAGTACTTC. Looking up the rest from reference TRBV5-6 and TRBJ2-7 gives the full variable domain: DAGVTQSPTHLIKTRGQQVTLRCSPKSGHDTVSWYQQALGQGPQFIFQYYEEEERQRGNFPDRFSGHQFPNYSSELNVNALLLGDSALYLCASSLGSRNYEQYFGPGTRLTVT.